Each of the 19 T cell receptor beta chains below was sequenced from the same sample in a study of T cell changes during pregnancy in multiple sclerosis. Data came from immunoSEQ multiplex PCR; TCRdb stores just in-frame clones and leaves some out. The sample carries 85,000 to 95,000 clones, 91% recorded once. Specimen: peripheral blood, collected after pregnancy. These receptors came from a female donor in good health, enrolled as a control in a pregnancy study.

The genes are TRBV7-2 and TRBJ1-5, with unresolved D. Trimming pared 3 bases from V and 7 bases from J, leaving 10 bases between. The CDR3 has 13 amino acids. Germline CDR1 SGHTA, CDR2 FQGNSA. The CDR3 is CASSLTGGQPQHF. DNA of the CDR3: TGTGCCAGCAGCTTGACGGGCGGGCAGCCCCAGCATTTT.

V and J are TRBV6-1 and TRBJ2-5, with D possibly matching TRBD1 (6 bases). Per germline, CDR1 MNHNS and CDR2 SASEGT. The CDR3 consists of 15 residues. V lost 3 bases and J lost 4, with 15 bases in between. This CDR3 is CASSEAQGSGETQYF. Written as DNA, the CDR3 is TGTGCCAGCAGTGAGGCACAGGGAAGTGGAGAGACCCAGTACTTC.

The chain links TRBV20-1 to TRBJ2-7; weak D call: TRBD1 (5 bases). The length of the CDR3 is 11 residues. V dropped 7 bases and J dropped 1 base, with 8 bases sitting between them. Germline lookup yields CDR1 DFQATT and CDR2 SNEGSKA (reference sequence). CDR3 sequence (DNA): TGCAGTGGGGGCGTTTCCTACGAGCAGTACTTC. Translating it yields CSGGVSYEQYF.

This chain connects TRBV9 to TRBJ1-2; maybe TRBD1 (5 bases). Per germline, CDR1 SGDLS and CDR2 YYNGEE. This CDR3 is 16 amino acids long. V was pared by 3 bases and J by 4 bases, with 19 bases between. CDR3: CASSALGDFSGYGYTF. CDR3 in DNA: TGTGCCAGCAGCGCGCTTGGGGACTTCTCGGGCTATGGCTACACCTTC. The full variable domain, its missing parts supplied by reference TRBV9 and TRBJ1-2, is DSGVTQTPKHLITATGQRVTLRCSPRSGDLSVYWYQQSLDQGLQFLIQYYNGEERAKGNILERFSAQQFPDLHSELNLSSLELGDSALYFCASSALGDFSGYGYTFGSGTRLTVV.

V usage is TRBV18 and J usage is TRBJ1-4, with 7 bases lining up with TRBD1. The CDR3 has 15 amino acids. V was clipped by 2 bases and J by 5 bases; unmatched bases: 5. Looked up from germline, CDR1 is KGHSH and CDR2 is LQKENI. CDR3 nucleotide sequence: TGTGCCAGCTCACCAAAAGGACAGGCAAATGAAAAACTGTTTTTT. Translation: CASSPKGQANEKLFF.

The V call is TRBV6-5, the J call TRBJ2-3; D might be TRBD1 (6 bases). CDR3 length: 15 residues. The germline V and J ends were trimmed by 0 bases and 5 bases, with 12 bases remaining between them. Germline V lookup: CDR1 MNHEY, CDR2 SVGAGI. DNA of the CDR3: TGTGCCAGCAGTTACTCGGGGGCAGTCGGAGATACGCAGTATTTT. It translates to CASSYSGAVGDTQYF.

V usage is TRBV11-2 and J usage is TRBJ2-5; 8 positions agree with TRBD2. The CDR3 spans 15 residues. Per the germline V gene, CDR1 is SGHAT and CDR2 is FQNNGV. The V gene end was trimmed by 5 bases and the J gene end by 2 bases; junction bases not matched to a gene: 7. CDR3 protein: CASSRGGTRQETQYF. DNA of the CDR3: TGTGCCAGCAGCCGCGGGGGGACGCGACAAGAGACCCAGTACTTC.

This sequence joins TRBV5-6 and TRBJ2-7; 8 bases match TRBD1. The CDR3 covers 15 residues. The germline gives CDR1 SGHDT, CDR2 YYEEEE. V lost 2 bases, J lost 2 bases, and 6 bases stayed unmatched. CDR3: CASSFRGQGTYEQYF. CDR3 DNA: TGTGCCAGCAGCTTCCGTGGACAGGGAACCTACGAGCAGTACTTC.

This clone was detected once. CDR3 bases: TGTGCCAGCAGGACGACAGGGGGATGGCAAGAGACCCAGTACTTC. It encodes CASRTTGGWQETQYF. The gene calls are TRBV6-5 and TRBJ2-5; 9 positions match TRBD1. The germline V gene encodes CDR1 MNHEY and CDR2 SVGAGI. The CDR3 has 15 residues. The V segment lost 6 bases and the J segment 2 bases; nucleotides outside the gene matches: 7.

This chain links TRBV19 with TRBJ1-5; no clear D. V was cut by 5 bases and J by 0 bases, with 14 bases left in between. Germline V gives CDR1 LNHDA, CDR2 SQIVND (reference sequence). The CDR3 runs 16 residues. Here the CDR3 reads CASSDWRPYSNQPQHF. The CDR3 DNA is TGTGCCAGTAGTGACTGGAGGCCTTATAGCAATCAGCCCCAGCATTTT.

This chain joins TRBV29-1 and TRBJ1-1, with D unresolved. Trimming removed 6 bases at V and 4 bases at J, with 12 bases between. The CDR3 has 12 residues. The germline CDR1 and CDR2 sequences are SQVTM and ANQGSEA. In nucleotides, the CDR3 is TGCAGCGTAGGACTACGGGGCACTGAAGCTTTCTTT. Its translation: CSVGLRGTEAFF.

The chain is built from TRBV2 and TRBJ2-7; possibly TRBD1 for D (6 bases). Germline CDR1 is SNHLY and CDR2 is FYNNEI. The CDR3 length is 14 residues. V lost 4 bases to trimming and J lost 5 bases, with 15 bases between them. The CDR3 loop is CASSGTGTSNEQYF. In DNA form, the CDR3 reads TGTGCCAGCAGTGGAACCGGGACATCGAACGAGCAGTACTTC. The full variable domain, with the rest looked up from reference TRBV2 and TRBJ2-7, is EPEVTQTPSHQVTQMGQEVILRCVPISNHLYFYWYRQILGQKVEFLVSFYNNEISEKSEIFDDQFSVERPDGSNFTLKIRSTKLEDSAMYFCASSGTGTSNEQYFGPGTRLTVT.

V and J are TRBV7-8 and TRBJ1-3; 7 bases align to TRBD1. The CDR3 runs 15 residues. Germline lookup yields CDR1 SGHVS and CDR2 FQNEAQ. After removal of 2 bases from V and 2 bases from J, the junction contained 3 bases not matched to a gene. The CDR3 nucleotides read TGTGCCAGCAGCTTAAAAAGGGGGCCTGGAAACACCATATATTTT. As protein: CASSLKRGPGNTIYF.

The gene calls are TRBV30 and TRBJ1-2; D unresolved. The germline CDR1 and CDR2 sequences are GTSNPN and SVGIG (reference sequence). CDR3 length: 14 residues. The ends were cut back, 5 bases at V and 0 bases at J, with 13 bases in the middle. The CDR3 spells CAWSEGNTNYGYTF. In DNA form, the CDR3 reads TGTGCCTGGTCAGAGGGAAACACTAACTATGGCTACACCTTC.

This CDR3 reads CASSRSGSGQPQHF. The CDR3 DNA reads as TGTGCCAGCAGCCGGAGCGGCTCCGGTCAGCCCCAGCATTTT. V is TRBV5-6 and J is TRBJ1-5; D unclear. Trimming left V 4 bases short and J 6 bases short, with 14 bases between. Germline lookup yields CDR1 SGHDT and CDR2 YYEEEE. The CDR3 totals 14 residues.

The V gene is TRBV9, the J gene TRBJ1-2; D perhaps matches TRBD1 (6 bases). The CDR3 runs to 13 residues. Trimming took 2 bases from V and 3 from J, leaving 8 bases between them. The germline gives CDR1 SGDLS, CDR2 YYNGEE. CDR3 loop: CASSVQGYYGYTF. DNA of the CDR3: TGTGCCAGCAGCGTCCAGGGGTACTATGGCTACACCTTC. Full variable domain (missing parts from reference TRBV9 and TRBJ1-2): DSGVTQTPKHLITATGQRVTLRCSPRSGDLSVYWYQQSLDQGLQFLIQYYNGEERAKGNILERFSAQQFPDLHSELNLSSLELGDSALYFCASSVQGYYGYTFGSGTRLTVV.

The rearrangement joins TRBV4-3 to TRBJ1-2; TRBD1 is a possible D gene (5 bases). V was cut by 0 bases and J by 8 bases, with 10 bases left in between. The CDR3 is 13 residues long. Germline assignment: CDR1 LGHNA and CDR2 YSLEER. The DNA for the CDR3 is TGCGCCAGCAGCCAAGATCAAGGGGCCGGCTACACCTTC. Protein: CASSQDQGAGYTF.

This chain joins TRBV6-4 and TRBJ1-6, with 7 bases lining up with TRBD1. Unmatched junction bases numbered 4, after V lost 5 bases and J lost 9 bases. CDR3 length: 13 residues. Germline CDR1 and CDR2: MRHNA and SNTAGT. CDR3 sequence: CASSRDSGSPLHF. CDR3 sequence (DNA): TGTGCCAGCAGTCGGGACAGCGGTTCACCCCTCCACTTT.

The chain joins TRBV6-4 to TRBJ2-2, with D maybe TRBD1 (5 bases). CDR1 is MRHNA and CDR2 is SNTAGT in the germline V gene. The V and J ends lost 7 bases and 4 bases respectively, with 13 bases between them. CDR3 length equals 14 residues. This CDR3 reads CASKGFASTGELFF. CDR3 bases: TGTGCCAGCAAGGGGTTTGCTAGCACCGGGGAGCTGTTTTTT.